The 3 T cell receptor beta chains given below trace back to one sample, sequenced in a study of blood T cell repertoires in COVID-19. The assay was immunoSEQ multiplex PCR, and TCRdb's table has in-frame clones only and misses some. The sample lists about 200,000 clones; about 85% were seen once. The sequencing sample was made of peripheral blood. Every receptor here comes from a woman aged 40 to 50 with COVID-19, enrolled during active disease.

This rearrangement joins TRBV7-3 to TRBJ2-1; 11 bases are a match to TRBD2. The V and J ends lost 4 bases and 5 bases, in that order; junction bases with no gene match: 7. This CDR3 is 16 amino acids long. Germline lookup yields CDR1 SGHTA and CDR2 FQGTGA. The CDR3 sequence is CASSSYTSGGDNEQFF. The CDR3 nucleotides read TGTGCCAGCAGCTCGTATACTAGCGGGGGAGACAATGAGCAGTTCTTC.

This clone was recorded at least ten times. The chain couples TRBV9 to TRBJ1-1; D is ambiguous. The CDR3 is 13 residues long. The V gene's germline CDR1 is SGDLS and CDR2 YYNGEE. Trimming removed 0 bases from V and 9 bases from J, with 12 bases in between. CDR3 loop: CASSVGDGVKAFF. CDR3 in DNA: TGTGCCAGCAGCGTAGGCGACGGGGTAAAAGCTTTCTTT.

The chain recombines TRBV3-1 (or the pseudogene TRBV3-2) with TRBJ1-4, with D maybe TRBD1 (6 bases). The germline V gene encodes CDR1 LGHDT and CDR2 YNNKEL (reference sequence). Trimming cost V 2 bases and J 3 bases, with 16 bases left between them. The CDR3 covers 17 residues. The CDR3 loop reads CASSQLRRRTANEKLFF. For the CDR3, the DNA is TGTGCCAGCAGCCAATTGCGCCGGAGGACAGCTAATGAAAAACTGTTTTTT.